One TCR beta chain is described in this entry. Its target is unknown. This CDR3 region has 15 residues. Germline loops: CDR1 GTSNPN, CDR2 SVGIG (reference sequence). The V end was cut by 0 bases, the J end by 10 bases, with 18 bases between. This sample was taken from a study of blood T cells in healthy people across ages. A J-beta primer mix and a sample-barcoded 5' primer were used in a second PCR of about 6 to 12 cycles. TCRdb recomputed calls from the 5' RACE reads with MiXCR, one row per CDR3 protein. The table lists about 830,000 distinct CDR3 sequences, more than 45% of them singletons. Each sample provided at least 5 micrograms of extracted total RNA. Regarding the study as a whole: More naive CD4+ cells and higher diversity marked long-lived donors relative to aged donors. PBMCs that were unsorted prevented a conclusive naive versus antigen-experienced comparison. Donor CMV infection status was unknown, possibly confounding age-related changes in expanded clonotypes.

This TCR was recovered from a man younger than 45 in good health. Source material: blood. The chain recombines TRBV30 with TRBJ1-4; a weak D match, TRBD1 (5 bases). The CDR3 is CAWSVTIRGEGKLFF. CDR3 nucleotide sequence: TGTGCCTGGAGTGTAACCATAAGGGGCGAGGGAAAACTGTTTTTT.